This TCR beta chain was retrieved from a study of blood T cell repertoires in COVID-19. Study-level background: T cells, B-cell-depleted T cells, or PBMCs provided the cDNA or gDNA that served as material.

Measured with immunoSEQ multiplex PCR; TCRdb has only the in-frame clones, and not every one. The sample includes approximately 230,000 clones, around 88% of them seen just once. This clone occurred a few times. Material: peripheral blood. The origin of this receptor is a man older than 75 with acute or convalescent COVID-19.

CDR3 amino acids: CASSSTSGGAHEQFF. CDR3 nucleotides: TGTGCCAGCAGCTCGACTAGCGGGGGGGCCCATGAGCAGTTCTTC. The chain is built from TRBV11-2 and TRBJ2-1, with TRBD2 matching over 14 bases. Per the germline V gene, CDR1 is SGHAT and CDR2 is FQNNGV. The CDR3 is 15 amino acids. After removal of 4 bases from V and 8 bases from J, the junction contained 4 bases not matched to a gene.